This T cell receptor (beta chain) was found in a study of technical replicates of blood from a handful of donors (dated by TCRdb to about 2017). Spanning cysteine to phenylalanine, the CDR3 consists of 15 amino acids. The CDR3 DNA has 45 bases and is translated from base 1. The germline V gene (reference sequence) specifies MNHEY as CDR1 and SMNVEV as CDR2. V gives up 5 bases and J gives up 0 bases, and the segment between their germline ends measures 13 bases. The library was generated by the immunoSEQ multiplex PCR assay. What TCRdb holds here is the immuneACCESS table cut down to in-frame rearrangements. Part of the clones is not present; checked against another copy, under half of the missing clones reflect an unresolved V gene, and the others are unexplained. Counted in this sample were some 76,000 clones; approximately 94% of them appeared once. The ten largest clones add up to about 0.4% of the sample.

Concerning this clone: The target of this receptor is not known. Base qualities were left out, and no much larger clone turns up one base away.

The clonotype comes from a human donor in good health. Sequences were obtained from T cells isolated from PBMCs. The chain uses TRBV27 and TRBJ1-1; TRBD1 might be the D gene, on 5 matching bases. The bases are TGTGCCAGCAGTCCTGGGGGGGAAATGAACACTGAAGCTTTCTTT. This sequence encodes CASSPGGEMNTEAFF.